This T cell receptor (beta chain) was recorded in a study of T cell repertoires in cytomegalovirus infection. Study-level information: Both CMV infection and a matching HLA type were indicated by public TCR beta signatures. Study-wide findings and caveats: Dominant in the ex vivo response were TCR beta clonotypes restricted by HLA-C and specific for CMV. The study identified carriers of CMV plus the relevant HLA from cumulative public TCR beta family frequency.

V shed 4 bases and J 0 bases; nucleotides not matched to a gene: 3. Germline loops: CDR1 SEHNR, CDR2 FQNEAQ (reference sequence). This CDR3 has 15 residues. TCRdb itself ran the reads through MiXCR, one entry per CDR3 protein. Of 560,000 or so distinct CDR3 sequences listed, about 17% were seen once; the top ten hold under 30%. Ten or more counts support this clonotype. Antigen specificity is unknown. The receptor comes from a human donor in good health (CMV status not recorded). Some clones in this sample may be carry-over from other donors' samples. This rearrangement joins TRBV7-9 to TRBJ2-1, with 7 bases fitting TRBD1. The sample comprised CD8+ T cells from PBMCs. DNA for the CDR3: TGTGCCAGCAGCTCCGGACAGGACTCCTACAATGAGCAGTTCTTC. Residues: CASSSGQDSYNEQFF.